This T cell receptor beta chain was identified in a study of cytomegalovirus exposure and HLA in healthy donors. Points from the study as a whole: In a later analysis, TCR beta V- and J-gene trimming showed a link to a missense DCLRE1C variant. TRBV6-2, TRBV6-3 and some other V segments were unresolvable in 87-base-pair reads. Presence/absence analyses treated sequencing depth as roughly uniform across donors. Accurate predictions that matched the HLA-A and HLA-B alleles of most subjects were reportedly made from TCR beta sequences.

V lost 4 bases to trimming and J lost 3 bases; unmatched junction nucleotides: 11. This CDR3 contains 16 residues. CDR1 and CDR2 from the germline V gene are SGHRS and YFSETQ. A note on this clone: Its antigen is not known. The same CDR3 is also encoded by other DNA sequences in this sample.

13 Jbeta primers and 60 Vbeta primers were used for the PCR. Assay used: immunoSEQ multiplex PCR; TCRdb lists only in-frame clones, some missing. The sample includes about 150,000 clones. Source material: PBMCs. This chain connects TRBV5-1 to TRBJ1-2; 8 nucleotides agree with TRBD1. The sequence was obtained from a woman in her 50s in good health and CMV-seronegative. CDR3 sequence: CASSTFSGGIDYGYTF. CDR3 nucleotides: TGCGCCAGCAGCACTTTTTCAGGGGGCATCGACTATGGCTACACCTTC.